This T cell receptor beta chain was captured in a study of post-analysis software for immune sequencing data. Study-level information: Multiple sclerosis in the patients followed relapsing-remitting, secondary progressive and progressive-relapsing courses. Findings and limits, study-wide: Batch-mates among the samples co-clustered strongly by F measure. Controls showed significantly higher normalized Chao1 diversity than did multiple sclerosis patients. The study found TRBV5-6, TRBV5-1 and TRBV20-1 among a few TRBV segments more frequent in patients than controls.

To note about this clonotype: The antigen is not known.

Unique molecular identifiers featured in each of the TCR beta cDNA libraries. The source material, about 0.9 to 11 million T cells, gave rise to roughly 0.5 million cDNA molecules. TCRdb re-analysed the PCR reads in MiXCR, keeping a single row per CDR3 protein. The sample comprises about 430,000 distinct CDR3 sequences, 30% to 45% of which are singletons, and less than 10% rests with the top ten. V was trimmed by 2 bases and J by 4 bases, leaving 9 bases between them. Germline loops: CDR1 SGHRS, CDR2 YFSETQ. CDR3 length: 13 residues. The sequence was collected from a girl aged 2 to 9 with multiple sclerosis. The rearrangement uses TRBV5-1 and TRBJ1-2; maybe TRBD1 (5 bases). Sequenced material: blood. The chain's CDR3 is CASSFGGTYGYTF. The CDR3 nucleotides read TGCGCCAGCAGCTTCGGTGGGACCTATGGCTACACCTTC.